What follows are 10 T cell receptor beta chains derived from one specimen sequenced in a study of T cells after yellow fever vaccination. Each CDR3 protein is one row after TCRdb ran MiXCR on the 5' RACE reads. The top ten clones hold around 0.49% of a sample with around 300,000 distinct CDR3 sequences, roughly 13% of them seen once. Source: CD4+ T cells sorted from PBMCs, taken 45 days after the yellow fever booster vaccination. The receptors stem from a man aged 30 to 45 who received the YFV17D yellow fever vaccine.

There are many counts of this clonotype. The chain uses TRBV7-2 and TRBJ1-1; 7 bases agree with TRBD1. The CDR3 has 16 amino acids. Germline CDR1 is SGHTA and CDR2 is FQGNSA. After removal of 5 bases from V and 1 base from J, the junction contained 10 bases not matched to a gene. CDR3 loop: CASSRPFGTANTEAFF. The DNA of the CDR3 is TGTGCCAGCAGCCGACCCTTTGGGACAGCGAACACTGAAGCTTTCTTT.

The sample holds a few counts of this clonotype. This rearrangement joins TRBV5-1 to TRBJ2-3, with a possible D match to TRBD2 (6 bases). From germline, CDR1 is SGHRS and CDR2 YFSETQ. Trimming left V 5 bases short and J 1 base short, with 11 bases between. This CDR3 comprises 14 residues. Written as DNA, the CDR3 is TGCGCCAGCAGATCTATAGCGGGCACAGATACGCAGTATTTT. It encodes CASRSIAGTDTQYF. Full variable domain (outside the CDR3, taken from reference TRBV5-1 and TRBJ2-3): KAGVTQTPRYLIKTRGQQVTLSCSPISGHRSVSWYQQTPGQGLQFLFEYFSETQRNKGNFPGRFSGRQFSNSRSEMNVSTLELGDSALYLCASRSIAGTDTQYFGPGTRLTVL.

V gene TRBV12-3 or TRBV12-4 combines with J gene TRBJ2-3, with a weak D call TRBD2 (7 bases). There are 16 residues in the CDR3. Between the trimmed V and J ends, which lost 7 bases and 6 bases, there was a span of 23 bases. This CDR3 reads CASNLSPSGRGDTQYF. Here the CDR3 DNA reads TGTGCCAGCAACCTGAGCCCTAGCGGAAGGGGGGATACGCAGTATTTT.

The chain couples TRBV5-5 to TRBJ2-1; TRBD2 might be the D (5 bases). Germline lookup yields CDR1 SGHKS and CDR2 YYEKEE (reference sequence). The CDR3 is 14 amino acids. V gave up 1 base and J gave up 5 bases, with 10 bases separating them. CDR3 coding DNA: TGTGCCAGCAGCTTGACTAGTCGCGACAATGAGCAGTTCTTC. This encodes CASSLTSRDNEQFF.

In nucleotides, the CDR3 is TGTGCCAGCAGCCAATCCGGGACTAGCGGGCCTTTAGCCAAAAACATTCAGTACTTC. Translation gives CASSQSGTSGPLAKNIQYF. This chain links TRBV3-1 with TRBJ2-4, with 12 positions matching TRBD2. Germline-derived CDR1 and CDR2 are LGHDT and YNNKEL (reference sequence). The CDR3 extends over 19 amino acids. After removal of 2 bases from V and 0 bases from J, the junction contained 8 bases not matched to a gene.

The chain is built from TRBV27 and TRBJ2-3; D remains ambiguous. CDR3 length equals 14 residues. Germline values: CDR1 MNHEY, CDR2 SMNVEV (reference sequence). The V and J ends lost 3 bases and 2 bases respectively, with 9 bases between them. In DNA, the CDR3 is TGTGCCAGCAGTTTGTTCCAGTCCACAGATACGCAGTATTTT. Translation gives CASSLFQSTDTQYF.

The CDR3 spells CSARHPSSLGARETQYF. The CDR3 DNA follows: TGCAGTGCTAGACATCCCTCAAGCCTGGGGGCGCGAGAGACCCAGTACTTC. This chain uses TRBV20-1 with TRBJ2-5; D is perhaps TRBD1 (6 bases). The germline V and J ends were trimmed by 2 bases and 4 bases, with 23 bases remaining between them. Germline V lookup: CDR1 DFQATT, CDR2 SNEGSKA (reference sequence). This CDR3 contains 17 residues.

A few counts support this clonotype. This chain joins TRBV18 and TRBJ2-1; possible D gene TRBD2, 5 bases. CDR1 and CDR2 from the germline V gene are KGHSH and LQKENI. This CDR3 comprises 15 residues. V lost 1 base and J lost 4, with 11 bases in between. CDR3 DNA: TGTGCCAGCTCACCACTAGCGAGAACGTACAATGAGCAGTTCTTC. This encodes CASSPLARTYNEQFF. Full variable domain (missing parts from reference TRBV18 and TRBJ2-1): NAGVMQNPRHLVRRRGQEARLRCSPMKGHSHVYWYRQLPEEGLKFMVYLQKENIIDESGMPKERFSAEFPKEGPSILRIQQVVRGDSAAYFCASSPLARTYNEQFFGPGTRLTVL.

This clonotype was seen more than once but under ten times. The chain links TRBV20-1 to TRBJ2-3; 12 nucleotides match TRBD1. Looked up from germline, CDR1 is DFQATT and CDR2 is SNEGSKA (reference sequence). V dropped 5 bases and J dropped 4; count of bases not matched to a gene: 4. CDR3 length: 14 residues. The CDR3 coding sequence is TGCAGTGCTTCCGGGACAGGGGGCGCAGATACGCAGTATTTT. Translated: CSASGTGGADTQYF.

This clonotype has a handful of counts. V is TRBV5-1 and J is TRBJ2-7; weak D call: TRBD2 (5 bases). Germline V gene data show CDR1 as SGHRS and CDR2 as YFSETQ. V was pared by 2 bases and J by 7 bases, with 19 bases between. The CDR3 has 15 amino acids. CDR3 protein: CASSFLPSRGQEQYF. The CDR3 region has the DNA TGCGCCAGCAGCTTTTTACCGTCACGAGGGCAGGAGCAGTACTTC.